In this sample, the clone carrying this T cell receptor (beta chain) turned up many times. Time point of the sample: patch test 3, about 24 weeks after DPC sensitization. Treatment here: therapeutic diphenylcyclopropenone sensitization with weekly scalp DPC. Unfractionated whole blood served as the source for total RNA extraction. This sample is drawn from a study of human T cells and chemical hapten exposure. TCRdb used MiXCR to reprocess the RACE reads, holding one entry per CDR3 protein. The sample yields 30,000 to 40,000 distinct CDR3 sequences, 10% to 15% seen once. CDR1 and CDR2 (germline): SGHVS, FQNEAQ. The V gene lost 4 bases and the J gene lost 2 bases, with 8 bases spanning the gap. The CDR3 covers 13 residues.

The clonotype comes from a woman in her thirties or forties with alopecia areata. Some clones in this sample may be carry-over from other donors' samples. Source: whole blood, taken in connection with sensitization to the hapten diphenylcyclopropenone (DPC). J is TRBJ2-5 and V is TRBV7-8; unclear D gene. The chain's CDR3 is CASSSRKQETQYF. CDR3 nucleotide sequence: TGTGCCAGCAGCTCCAGGAAACAAGAGACCCAGTACTTC.